Each of the 18 T cell receptor beta chains below was sequenced from the same sample in a study of blood T cell repertoires in COVID-19. Sequencing used immunoSEQ multiplex PCR; TCRdb keeps in-frame clones, though not all of them. The sample has 65,000 to 90,000 clones, 88% seen once. The sample taken for sequencing was peripheral blood. These receptors all stem from a human donor in a cohort sampled during active COVID-19.

The rearrangement uses TRBV6-2 or TRBV6-3 and TRBJ2-7, with D hard to call. V lost 6 bases to trimming and J lost 3 bases, with 18 bases between them. Per the germline V gene, CDR1 is MNHEY and CDR2 is SVGEGT. This CDR3 is 15 amino acids long. The CDR3 reads CASSSSHSSGYEQYF. The DNA of the CDR3 is TGTGCCAGCAGCAGTTCCCATTCATCCGGCTACGAGCAGTACTTC.

This clone was counted only a few times. The gene calls are TRBV10-3 and TRBJ2-7; possibly TRBD1 for D (6 bases). The CDR3 spans 14 residues. V was clipped by 4 bases and J by 3 bases, with 13 bases between them. Germline CDR1 ENHRY, CDR2 SYGVKD. This CDR3 is CAISGKGVGYEQYF. The DNA for the CDR3 is TGTGCCATCAGTGGAAAGGGGGTAGGCTACGAGCAGTACTTC.

This chain's CDR3 is CASSLSLAGYQETQYF. The DNA of the CDR3 is TGTGCCAGCAGCTTATCTCTAGCGGGGTACCAAGAGACCCAGTACTTC. The chain couples TRBV7-2 to TRBJ2-5; 9 nucleotides agree with TRBD2. Germline CDR1 SGHTA, CDR2 FQGNSA. Trimming at V came to 2 bases and at J to 0 bases, leaving 4 bases not matched to a gene. This CDR3 has 16 amino acids. Filled out from reference TRBV7-2 and TRBJ2-5, the complete variable domain reads GAGVSQSPSNKVTEKGKDVELRCDPISGHTALYWYRQSLGQGLEFLIYFQGNSAPDKSGLPSDRFSAERTGGSVSTLTIQRTQQEDSAVYLCASSLSLAGYQETQYFGPGTRLLVL.

The chain carries TRBV19 and TRBJ2-7; D unresolved. CDR3 length: 11 residues. Germline CDR1 LNHDA, CDR2 SQIVND (reference sequence). V gave up 5 bases and J gave up 6 bases, with 8 bases separating them. As DNA, the CDR3 is TGTGCCAGTAGTTCTAGATCCGAGCAGTACTTC. It translates to CASSSRSEQYF.

The chain joins TRBV27 to TRBJ2-5, with TRBD2 identical over 9 bases. After removal of 2 bases from V and 2 bases from J, the junction contained 0 bases not matched to a gene. There are 14 residues in the CDR3. In germline, CDR1 is MNHEY, CDR2 SMNVEV (reference sequence). In nucleotides, the CDR3 is TGTGCCAGCAGTTTAACTAGCGGGCAAGAGACCCAGTACTTC. Protein: CASSLTSGQETQYF.

The J gene is TRBJ1-6, the V gene TRBV5-1; D may be TRBD1 (5 bases). V lost 4 bases, J lost 9 bases, and 17 bases lay in between. The CDR3 extends over 15 amino acids. CDR1 is SGHRS and CDR2 is YFSETQ in the germline V gene. Here the CDR3 reads CASSPETEYGSPLHF. CDR3 nucleotide sequence: TGCGCCAGCAGCCCCGAGACAGAGTATGGTTCACCCCTCCACTTT.

The chain employs TRBV6-5 and TRBJ1-2; 8 bases fit TRBD1. The CDR3 is 14 amino acids. Germline CDR1 MNHEY, CDR2 SVGAGI. V dropped 6 bases and J dropped 4; count of bases not matched to a gene: 7. CDR3 sequence (DNA): TGTGCCAGCAGACCTTACAGGGGGTTCTATGGCTACACCTTC. It encodes CASRPYRGFYGYTF.

This chain links TRBV11-2 with TRBJ2-5, with TRBD1 identical over 8 bases. The J segment lost 3 bases and the V segment lost 4 bases, leaving 7 bases of the junction unmatched. There are 15 residues in the CDR3. Looked up from germline, CDR1 is SGHAT and CDR2 is FQNNGV. The DNA of the CDR3 is TGTGCCAGCAGCTCCCTTCGGACAGGGAAAGAGACCCAGTACTTC. It is translated as CASSSLRTGKETQYF.

This clone has a single count. The rearrangement uses TRBV18 and TRBJ2-2; TRBD2 matches at 10 bases. The CDR3 loop spans 18 amino acids. V dropped 2 bases and J dropped 5; count of bases not matched to a gene: 11. Germline CDR1 KGHSH, CDR2 LQKENI. CDR3 bases: TGTGCCAGCTCACCAAAGGCCCTAGCGGGAGTGGGTACCGGGGAGCTGTTTTTT. Translated, it gives CASSPKALAGVGTGELFF.

V is TRBV28 and J is TRBJ1-4; 9 nucleotides agree with TRBD1. V shed 5 bases, J shed 2 bases, and the junction held 6 bases outside the gene matches. Germline values: CDR1 MDHEN, CDR2 SYDVKM. The CDR3 consists of 16 residues. CDR3 nucleotide sequence: TGTGCCAGCAGTACCCCGGGACAGGGTACTAATGAAAAACTGTTTTTT. Residues: CASSTPGQGTNEKLFF.

V usage is TRBV11-1 and J usage is TRBJ1-3; no clear D. In germline, CDR1 is SGHAT, CDR2 FQDESV (reference sequence). The ends were cut back, 3 bases at V and 4 bases at J, with 10 bases in the middle. This CDR3 contains 14 residues. CDR3 in DNA: TGTGCCAGCAGCTTTCTGGGGAGCGGAAACACCATATATTTT. Translating it yields CASSFLGSGNTIYF.

This chain joins TRBV7-2 and TRBJ1-5; D perhaps matches TRBD1 (6 bases). CDR1 and CDR2 (germline): SGHTA, FQGNSA. CDR3 length equals 14 residues. Trimming removed 3 bases at V and 5 bases at J, with 11 bases between. CDR3 nucleotides: TGTGCCAGCAGCTTGGGAGCAGGGGATCAGCCCCAGCATTTT. It encodes CASSLGAGDQPQHF.

The chain is built from TRBV28 and TRBJ1-6; the match to TRBD1 covers 8 bases. Trimming removed 3 bases from V and 5 bases from J; junction bases left unmatched: 6. Germline CDR1 reads MDHEN; CDR2 reads SYDVKM. CDR3 size: 16 residues. Here the CDR3 reads CASSFFGTGNNSPLHF. CDR3 bases: TGTGCCAGCAGTTTTTTCGGGACAGGCAATAATTCACCCCTCCACTTT.

This clone has a handful of counts. This chain connects TRBV10-1 to TRBJ1-1; the D gene is possibly TRBD1 (6 bases). The V gene's germline CDR1 is WNHNN and CDR2 SYGVQD (reference sequence). Trimming removed 0 bases from V and 1 base from J, with 12 bases in between. The CDR3 totals 16 residues. The CDR3 region is CASSESTGTPNTEAFF. In DNA form, the CDR3 reads TGCGCCAGCAGTGAGTCGACTGGGACACCGAACACTGAAGCTTTCTTT.

The chain couples TRBV15 to TRBJ2-7, with 7 bases that match TRBD1. The V segment lost 5 bases and the J segment 3 bases; nucleotides outside the gene matches: 10. The CDR3 is made up of 15 amino acids. In germline, CDR1 is LNHNV, CDR2 YYDKDF (reference sequence). This CDR3 reads CATSPRGHPDYEQYF. The CDR3 DNA sequence: TGTGCCACCAGCCCTAGGGGGCATCCTGACTACGAGCAGTACTTC.

The sample holds a few counts of this clone. The rearrangement links TRBV3-1 (or the pseudogene TRBV3-2) to TRBJ1-3; D is perhaps TRBD1 (6 bases). V shed 1 base and J shed 4 bases, with 14 bases lying between them. The germline V gene has CDR1 LGHDT and CDR2 YNNKEL (reference sequence). The CDR3 is 16 residues long. The CDR3 loop is CASSQVGHREGNTIYF. Here the CDR3 DNA reads TGTGCCAGCAGCCAAGTCGGTCACAGGGAGGGAAACACCATATATTTT.

The V call is TRBV12-5, the J call TRBJ2-2; D call uncertain. Germline lookup yields CDR1 LGHNT and CDR2 FRNRAP. There are 14 residues in the CDR3. The V end lost 1 base, the J end lost 1 base, and 4 bases lay between the germline ends. Here the CDR3 reads CASGLGQNTGELFF. The CDR3 DNA is TGTGCTAGTGGTTTGGGACAGAACACCGGGGAGCTGTTTTTT. Drawing the rest from reference TRBV12-5 and TRBJ2-2, the complete variable domain is DARVTQTPRHKVTEMGQEVTMRCQPILGHNTVFWYRQTMMQGLELLAYFRNRAPLDDSGMPKDRFSAEMPDATLATLKIQPSEPRDSAVYFCASGLGQNTGELFFGEGSRLTVL.

The genes are TRBV11-2 and TRBJ2-5; D might be TRBD1 (6 bases). Germline CDR1 reads SGHAT; CDR2 reads FQNNGV. Trimming pared 0 bases from V and 1 base from J, leaving 9 bases between. The CDR3 consists of 15 residues. The CDR3 region is CASSLDRGAQETQYF. In nucleotides, the CDR3 is TGTGCCAGCAGCTTAGACAGGGGTGCCCAAGAGACCCAGTACTTC.